This TCR beta chain was captured in a study of T cell responses to AZD1222 COVID-19 vaccine. General study points: As reported, nearly half of all spike-specific TCRs target variant regions that are unmutated. Possibly, clonal diversity was underestimated; donors were largely white British and included more females. AZD1222 recipients seropositive at baseline numbered only six.

Sequencing used immunoSEQ multiplex PCR; TCRdb keeps in-frame clones, though not all of them. The table has 110,000 or so clones, approximately 90% seen once. Concerning this clone: The antigen is undetermined.

This CDR3 region has 13 residues. CDR1 and CDR2 from the germline V gene are SGHTA and FQGNSA. Trimming removed 2 bases from V and 6 bases from J; junction bases left unmatched: 4. This chain connects TRBV7-2 to TRBJ2-7, with 7 nucleotides matching TRBD2. The source was peripheral blood, collected 28 days after the second AZD1222 dose. This TCR derives from an adult who received the AZD1222 COVID-19 vaccine. The CDR3: CASSLRREIEQYF. CDR3 nucleotide sequence: TGTGCCAGCAGCTTACGGCGGGAGATCGAGCAGTACTTC.